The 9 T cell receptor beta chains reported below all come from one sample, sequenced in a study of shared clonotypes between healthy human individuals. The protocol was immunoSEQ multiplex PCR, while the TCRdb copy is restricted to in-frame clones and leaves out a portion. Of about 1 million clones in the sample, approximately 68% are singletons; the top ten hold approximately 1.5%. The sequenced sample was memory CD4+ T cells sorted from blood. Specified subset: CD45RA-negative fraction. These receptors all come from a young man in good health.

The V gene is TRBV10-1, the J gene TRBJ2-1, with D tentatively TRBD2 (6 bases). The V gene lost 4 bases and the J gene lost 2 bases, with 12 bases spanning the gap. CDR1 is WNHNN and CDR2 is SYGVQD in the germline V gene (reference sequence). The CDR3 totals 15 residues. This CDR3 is CASSASGGPYNEQFF. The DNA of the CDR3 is TGCGCCAGCAGTGCTTCCGGGGGACCCTACAATGAGCAGTTCTTC.

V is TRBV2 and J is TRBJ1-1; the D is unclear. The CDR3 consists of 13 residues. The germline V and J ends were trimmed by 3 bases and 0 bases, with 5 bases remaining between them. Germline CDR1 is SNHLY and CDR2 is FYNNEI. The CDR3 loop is CASSDSLNTEAFF. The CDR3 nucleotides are TGTGCCAGCAGTGATTCTCTGAACACTGAAGCTTTCTTT. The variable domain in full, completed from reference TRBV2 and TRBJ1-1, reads EPEVTQTPSHQVTQMGQEVILRCVPISNHLYFYWYRQILGQKVEFLVSFYNNEISEKSEIFDDQFSVERPDGSNFTLKIRSTKLEDSAMYFCASSDSLNTEAFFGQGTRLTVV.

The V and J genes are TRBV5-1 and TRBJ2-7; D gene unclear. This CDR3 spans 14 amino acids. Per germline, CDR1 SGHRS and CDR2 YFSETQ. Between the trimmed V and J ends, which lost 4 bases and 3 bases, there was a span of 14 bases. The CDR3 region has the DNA TGCGCCAGCAGCCGGGTTGAATCCGGCTACGAGCAGTACTTC. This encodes CASSRVESGYEQYF.

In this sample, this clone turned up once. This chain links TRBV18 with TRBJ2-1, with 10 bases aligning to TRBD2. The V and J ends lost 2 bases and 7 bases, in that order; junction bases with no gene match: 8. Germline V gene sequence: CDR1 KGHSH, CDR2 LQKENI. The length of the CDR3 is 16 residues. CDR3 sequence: CASSPFSSGSRNEQFF. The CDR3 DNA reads TGTGCCAGCTCACCATTTTCTAGCGGGAGTCGAAATGAGCAGTTCTTC.

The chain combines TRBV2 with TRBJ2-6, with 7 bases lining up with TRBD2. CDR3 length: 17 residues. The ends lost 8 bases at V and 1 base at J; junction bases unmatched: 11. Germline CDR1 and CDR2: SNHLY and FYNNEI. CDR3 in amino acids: CASSQQAGSSGANVLTF. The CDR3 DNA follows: TGTGCCAGCTCTCAACAAGCGGGGTCTTCTGGGGCCAACGTCCTGACTTTC.

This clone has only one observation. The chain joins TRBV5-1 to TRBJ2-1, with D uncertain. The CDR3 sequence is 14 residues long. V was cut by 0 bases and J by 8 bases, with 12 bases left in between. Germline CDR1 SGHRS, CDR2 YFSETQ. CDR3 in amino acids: CASSLGPASDEQFF. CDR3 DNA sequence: TGCGCCAGCAGCTTGGGACCAGCTTCGGATGAGCAGTTCTTC.

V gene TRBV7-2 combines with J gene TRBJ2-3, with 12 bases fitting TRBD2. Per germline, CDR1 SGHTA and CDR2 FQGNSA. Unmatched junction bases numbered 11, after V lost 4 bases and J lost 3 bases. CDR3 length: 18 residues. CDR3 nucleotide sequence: TGTGCCAGCAGCTCCTCCGTCCTAGCGGGGGGGGGAACAGATACGCAGTATTTT. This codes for CASSSSVLAGGGTDTQYF.

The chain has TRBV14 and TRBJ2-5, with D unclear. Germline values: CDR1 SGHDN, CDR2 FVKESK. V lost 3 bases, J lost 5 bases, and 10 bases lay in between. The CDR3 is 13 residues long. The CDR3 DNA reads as TGTGCCAGCAGCCAGGGGTTCGGGGAGACCCAGTACTTC. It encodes CASSQGFGETQYF.

CDR3 in amino acids: CASTLGGANPSDTQYF. CDR3 DNA: TGCGCCAGCACCCTGGGGGGGGCGAACCCATCCGATACGCAGTATTTT. V and J are TRBV5-1 and TRBJ2-3, with TRBD2 as a possible D gene (7 bases). Trimming left V 6 bases short and J 6 bases short, with 23 bases between. The CDR3 length is 16 residues. From germline, CDR1 is SGHRS and CDR2 YFSETQ.